These T cell receptor beta chains were read from a single sample in a study of shared clonotypes between healthy human individuals. Clones were sequenced by immunoSEQ multiplex PCR, and TCRdb holds only the in-frame ones, with some missing. The repertoire includes roughly 2.2 million clones, over 90% of them detected once, and under 0.45% sits in the top ten. Sequenced sample: naive CD4+ T cells from PBMCs. The receptors shown here come from a man aged 18-30 years in good health. Some clones in this sample may be carry-over from other donors' samples. Both conserved end residues are part of each CDR3. A D gene is named only where the DNA matches it firmly. Expanded clones are given a class, and other clones once, few, many or no size at all.

clone_size	v_call	cdr3_length	j_call	d_call	cdr3_nt	cdr3_aa
NA	TRBV5-4	11	TRBJ2-4	NA	TGTGCCAGCAGCTTTCTGAACATTCAGTACTTC	CASSFLNIQYF
NA	TRBV14	17	TRBJ2-1	TRBD2	TGTGCCAGCAGCCGCCGTACGGGCGGGAGGGGTTCCGATGAGCAGTTCTTC	CASSRRTGGRGSDEQFF
NA	TRBV7-3	15	TRBJ2-2	TRBD1	TGTGCCAGCAGCTCGACAGGGGGCCGGACCGGGGAGCTGTTTTTT	CASSSTGGRTGELFF
NA	TRBV15	15	TRBJ2-6	NA	TGTGCCACCAGAAACCGAGGGCCTGGGGCCAACGTCCTGACTTTC	CATRNRGPGANVLTF
NA	TRBV4-3	17	TRBJ2-1	NA	TGCGCCAGCAGCCAGGATCCCCTACTAGCCCGTTACAATGAGCAGTTCTTC	CASSQDPLLARYNEQFF
NA	TRBV7-2	16	TRBJ2-7	TRBD2	TGTGCCAGCAGCCCGTACCTGGGACTAGCGGGAGACGAGCAGTACTTC	CASSPYLGLAGDEQYF
NA	TRBV27	14	TRBJ1-2	TRBD1	TGTGCCAGCAGTTTATTACAGGGGGGCTATGGCTACACCTTC	CASSLLQGGYGYTF
NA	TRBV5-1	12	TRBJ1-1	NA	TGCGCCAGCAGCTTGGTGGGGACTGAAGCTTTCTTT	CASSLVGTEAFF
NA	TRBV21-1	15	TRBJ1-1	NA	TGTGCCAGCAGCAAAGCGAACCGTGCTGACACTGAAGCTTTCTTT	CASSKANRADTEAFF
once	TRBV6-6	11	TRBJ2-5	NA	TGTGCCAGCAGGGCACGGGAGACCCAGTACTTC	CASRARETQYF
few	TRBV2	14	TRBJ2-2	NA	TGTGCCAGCAGTGGGAGCGGGTTCACCGGGGAGCTGTTTTTT	CASSGSGFTGELFF
NA	TRBV7-3	17	TRBJ2-4	NA	TGTGCCAGCAGCCCCGATGGGTTGGGGACAGCCAAAAACATTCAGTACTTC	CASSPDGLGTAKNIQYF
NA	TRBV28	15	TRBJ2-7	NA	TGTGCCACCCAGGGGTTCCTAGCGGAAGTTTACGAGCAGTACTTC	CATQGFLAEVYEQYF
NA	TRBV2	12	TRBJ2-7	TRBD2	TGTGCCAGCACTCAATGGGGGGGTGAGCAGTACTTC	CASTQWGGEQYF
NA	TRBV2	15	TRBJ1-1	NA	TGTGCCAGCAGTGGGCGACGGAATCACAACACTGAAGCTTTCTTT	CASSGRRNHNTEAFF
NA	TRBV5-1	17	TRBJ2-3	NA	TGCGCCAGCACCCCACTACCGACAGGGACTAGCACAGATACGCAGTATTTT	CASTPLPTGTSTDTQYF
NA	TRBV5-4	16	TRBJ2-3	NA	TGTGCCAGCAGCACCCCCCAAATAGGGAGTATGAATACGCAGTATTTT	CASSTPQIGSMNTQYF
NA	TRBV5-1	15	TRBJ1-1	NA	TGCGCCAGCAGCGGAAGGGAGCGGGTTGACACTGAAGCTTTCTTT	CASSGRERVDTEAFF
NA	TRBV7-9	15	TRBJ2-3	TRBD2	TGTGCCAGCAGCACACCTAGCGGGGGCACAGATACGCAGTATTTT	CASSTPSGGTDTQYF
few	TRBV19	11	TRBJ1-2	NA	TGTGCCAGTAGCACGGGCTATGGCTACACCTTC	CASSTGYGYTF
NA	TRBV28	13	TRBJ1-1	NA	TGTGCCAGCAGTTTATTTGGATACACTGAAGCTTTCTTT	CASSLFGYTEAFF
NA	TRBV12-2	16	TRBJ2-7	NA	TGTGCAAGTCGCTTAGGGGAGGAGGGGTTCTCCTACGAGCAGTACTTC	CASRLGEEGFSYEQYF
NA	TRBV7-9	12	TRBJ2-1	NA	TGTGCCAGCAGCTCTCAAGCCAATGAGCAGTTCTTC	CASSSQANEQFF
NA	TRBV18	15	TRBJ1-4	NA	TGTGCCAGCTCACCTACTTTGGAGAGAAATGAAAAACTGTTTTTT	CASSPTLERNEKLFF
NA	TRBV4-2	13	TRBJ2-5	TRBD2	TGTGCCAGCAGCAGAGCGGGAGAGGAGACCCAGTACTTC	CASSRAGEETQYF
NA	TRBV2	14	TRBJ1-1	NA	TGTGCCAGCACTACCGAGAGGGGTGGGACTGAAGCTTTCTTT	CASTTERGGTEAFF
NA	TRBV7-3	15	TRBJ2-1	TRBD2	TGTGCCAGCAGCTCCATAGCGGGAGTTCGCGATGAGCAGTTCTTC	CASSSIAGVRDEQFF
NA	TRBV28	11	TRBJ1-1	NA	TGTGCCAGCAGTTTATCGTGGGAGGCTTTCTTT	CASSLSWEAFF
NA	TRBV10-3	18	TRBJ2-1	TRBD2	TGTGCCATCAGTGAGCGACTAGCGGGAGGGAGCTCCTACAATGAGCAGTTCTTC	CAISERLAGGSSYNEQFF
NA	TRBV15	17	TRBJ2-2	TRBD1	TGTGCCACCAGCAGAGGAGGGGGCCTTCGAGGCACCGGGGAGCTGTTTTTT	CATSRGGGLRGTGELFF
NA	TRBV5-8	15	TRBJ2-1	TRBD1	TGTGCCAGCAGCATGACAGGGAACCACTACAATGAGCAGTTCTTC	CASSMTGNHYNEQFF
NA	TRBV30	15	TRBJ1-1	TRBD1	TGTGCCTGGAGAACAGGGGGAAGCATGAACACTGAAGCTTTCTTT	CAWRTGGSMNTEAFF
once	TRBV7-9	15	TRBJ1-4	NA	TGTGCCAGCAGATTTACAGGGACAACTAATGAAAAACTGTTTTTT	CASRFTGTTNEKLFF